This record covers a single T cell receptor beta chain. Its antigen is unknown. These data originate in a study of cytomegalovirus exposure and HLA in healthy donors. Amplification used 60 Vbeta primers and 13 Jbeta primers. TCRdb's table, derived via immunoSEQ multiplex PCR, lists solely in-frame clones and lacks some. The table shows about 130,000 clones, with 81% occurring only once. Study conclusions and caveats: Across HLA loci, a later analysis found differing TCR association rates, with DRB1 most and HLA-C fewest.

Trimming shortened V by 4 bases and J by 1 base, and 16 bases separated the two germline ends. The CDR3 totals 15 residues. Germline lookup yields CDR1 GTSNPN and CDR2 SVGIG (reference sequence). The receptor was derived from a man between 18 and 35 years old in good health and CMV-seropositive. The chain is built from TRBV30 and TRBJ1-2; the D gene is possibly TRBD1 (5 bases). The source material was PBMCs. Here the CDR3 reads CAWTPGGGYNYGYTF. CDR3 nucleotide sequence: TGTGCCTGGACCCCTGGGGGGGGATATAACTATGGCTACACCTTC. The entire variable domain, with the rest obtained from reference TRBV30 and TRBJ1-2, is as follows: SQTIHQWPATLVQPVGSPLSLECTVEGTSNPNLYWYRQAAGRGLQLLFYSVGIGQISSEVPQNLSASRPQDRQFILSSKKLLLSDSGFYLCAWTPGGGYNYGYTFGSGTRLTVV.